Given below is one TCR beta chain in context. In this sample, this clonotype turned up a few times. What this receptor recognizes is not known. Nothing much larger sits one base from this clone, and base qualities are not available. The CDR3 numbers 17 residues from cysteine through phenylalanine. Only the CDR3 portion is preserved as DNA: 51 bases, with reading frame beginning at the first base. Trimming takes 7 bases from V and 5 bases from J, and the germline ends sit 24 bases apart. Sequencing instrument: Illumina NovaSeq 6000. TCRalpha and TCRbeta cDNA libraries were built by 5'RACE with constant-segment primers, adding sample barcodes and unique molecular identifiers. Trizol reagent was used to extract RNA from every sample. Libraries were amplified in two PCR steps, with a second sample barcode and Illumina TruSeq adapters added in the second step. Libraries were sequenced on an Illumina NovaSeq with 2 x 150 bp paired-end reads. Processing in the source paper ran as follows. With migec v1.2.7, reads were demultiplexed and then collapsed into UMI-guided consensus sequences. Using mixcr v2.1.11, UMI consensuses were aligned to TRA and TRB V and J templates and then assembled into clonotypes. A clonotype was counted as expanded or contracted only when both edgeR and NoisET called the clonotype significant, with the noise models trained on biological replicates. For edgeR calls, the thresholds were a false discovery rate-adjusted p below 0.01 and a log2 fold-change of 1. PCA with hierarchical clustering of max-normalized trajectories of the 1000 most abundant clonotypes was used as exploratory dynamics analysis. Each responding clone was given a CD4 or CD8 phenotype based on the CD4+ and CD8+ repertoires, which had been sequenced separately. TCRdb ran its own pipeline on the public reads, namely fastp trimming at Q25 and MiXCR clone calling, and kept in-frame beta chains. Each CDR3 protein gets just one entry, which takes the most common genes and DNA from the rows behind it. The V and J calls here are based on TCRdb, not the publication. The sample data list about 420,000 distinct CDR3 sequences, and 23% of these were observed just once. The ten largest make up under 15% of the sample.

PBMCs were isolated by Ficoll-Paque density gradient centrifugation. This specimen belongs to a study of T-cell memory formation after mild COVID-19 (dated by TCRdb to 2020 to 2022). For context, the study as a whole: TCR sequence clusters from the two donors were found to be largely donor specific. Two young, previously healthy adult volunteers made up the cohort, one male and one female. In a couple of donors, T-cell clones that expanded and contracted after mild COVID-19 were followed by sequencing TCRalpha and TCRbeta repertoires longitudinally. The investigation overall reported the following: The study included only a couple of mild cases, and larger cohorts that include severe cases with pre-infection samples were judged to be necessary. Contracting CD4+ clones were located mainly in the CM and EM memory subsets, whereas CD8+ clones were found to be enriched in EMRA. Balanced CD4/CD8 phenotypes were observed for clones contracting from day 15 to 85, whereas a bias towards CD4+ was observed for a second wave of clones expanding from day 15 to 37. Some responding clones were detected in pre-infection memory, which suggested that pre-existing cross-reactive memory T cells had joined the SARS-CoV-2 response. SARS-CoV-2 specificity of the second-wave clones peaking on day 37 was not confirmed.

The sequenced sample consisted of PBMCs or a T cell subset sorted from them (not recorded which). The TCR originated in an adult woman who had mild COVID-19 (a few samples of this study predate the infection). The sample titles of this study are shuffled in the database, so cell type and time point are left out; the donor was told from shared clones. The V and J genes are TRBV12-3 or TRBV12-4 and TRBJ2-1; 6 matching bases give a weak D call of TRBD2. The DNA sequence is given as TGTGCCAGCACCTACTTGCTAGCGCAGCGTCTCAACAATGAGCAGTTCTTC. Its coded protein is CASTYLLAQRLNNEQFF.